The entry that follows covers one T cell receptor (beta chain) sequence. In the study's own analysis: Counts of nucleated cells, estimated from reference gene primer amplification, were obtained. The assay was immunoSEQ multiplex PCR, and TCRdb's table has in-frame clones only and misses some. From that table come the V and J calls and clone size; the DNA was used to work out D and trimming. The table has about 180,000 clones, 65% to 90% seen once; the top ten hold around 15%. The data were obtained in a study of blood T cell repertoires in COVID-19. The wider study: Samples of COVID-19 (acute and convalescent) were obtained from the United States, Italy and Spain.

All recovered Cohort 3 donors got two negative PCRs, got clearance, or saw symptom resolution. The CDR3 length is 14 residues. V lost 7 bases to trimming and J lost 2 bases; unmatched junction nucleotides: 7. Germline V lookup: CDR1 MNHEY, CDR2 SMNVEV (reference sequence). The specimen sequenced was PBMCs or T cells enriched from blood (not recorded which). The clonotype was recovered from a man aged 50 to 60 who had recovered from COVID-19. The J gene is TRBJ1-1, the V gene TRBV27, with 7 bases identical to TRBD1. The CDR3 reads CASIPWTGNTEAFF. In DNA, the CDR3 is TGTGCCAGCATTCCCTGGACAGGCAACACTGAAGCTTTCTTT.